This TCR beta chain was retrieved from a study of spatial heterogeneity in lung cancer (dated by TCRdb to about 2019). At the level of the whole study: More beta-chain than alpha-chain transcripts were consistently detected, likely reflecting higher beta-chain transcript abundance. Nonsynonymous mutation counts, determined by whole-exome sequencing of tumor tissue, were related to features of the TCR repertoire. A strong correlation was found between TCR transcript counts in tumor regions and a T cell transcriptional module score from matched bulk RNA-seq. Both alpha and beta chains were TCR-sequenced in 200 to 250 tumor regions, under 70 matched nontumor lung samples and 56 PBMC samples obtained at surgery. In the raw uncorrected reads, each unique combination of TCR and UMI appeared more than ten times on average. In non-small cell lung cancer, the study quantitatively compared TCR alpha and beta repertoires across several tumor regions, matched nontumor lung, and blood.

Library prep was done by 5' RACE. This sample was sequenced with a NextSeq 500. To allow correction of PCR and sequencing errors, the TCR library protocol tagged every TCR cDNA molecule with a unique molecular identifier. The study's processing was this. TCR identification, UMI-based error correction and CDR3 extraction were all carried out with Decombinator tools. Expanded TCRs were defined as those above a frequency of 2 per 1,000, corresponding to the top 1% of the tumor frequency distribution. Expanded tumor TCRs were classed as regional if statistically deemed absent (corrected P<0.05) from at least one tumor region, otherwise ubiquitous. Rényi diversity was computed with the R vegan package after subsampling each repertoire 100 times to 5,000 TCRs. CDR3 similarity networks were built from amino acid triplet string-kernel similarity, with CDR3s being connected when pairwise similarity was above 0.82. TCRdb reran the public reads through fastp at Q25 and MiXCR, keeping productive beta chains. Each CDR3 protein appears once, grouped with its most common genes and DNA. These V and J calls derive from TCRdb rather than the authors' analysis. The sample table lists 12,000 or so distinct CDR3 sequences, approximately 4.6% of them with a count of one. Together, the top ten hold almost 25% of the sample.

The label giving this sample's time point can be read as: sample taken at primary tumor resection. The donors were 65 to 90 patients from the lung TRACERx cohort who had early-stage, untreated non-small cell lung cancer. Whole RNA extracted from tumor and nontumor lung tissue, or from cryopreserved PBMC samples, was used for TCR sequencing without cell sorting. Patients were selected for TCR sequencing only if sufficient RNA was available from at least two tumor regions. Tumor and adjacent nontumor lung specimens were reviewed by a lung pathologist before selection. Sequences SNHLY (CDR1) and FYNNEI (CDR2) are obtained from the germline V gene. Trimming removed 4 bases from V and 6 bases from J, leaving 12 bases between the germline ends. The CDR3, cysteine through phenylalanine, is 13 amino acids long. Only the CDR3 region is kept as DNA, spanning 39 bases read in frame from base 1. This clonotype appeared many times. It lacks a known antigen. No quality values exist for individual bases; no much larger clone is one base distant.

What the authors observed across the whole study: Counts of ubiquitous and regional expanded TCRs correlated with counts of ubiquitous and regional nonsynonymous mutations, respectively. Additional single-cell paired TCR alpha and beta sequencing was considered necessary to confirm, at a functional level, the hypothesis that regional TCRs recognize regional mutations. The number of expanded intratumoral alpha and beta TCRs correlated with the tumor nonsynonymous mutation count. TCR-seq was estimated to cover only roughly 7% of tumor T cells for alpha chains and roughly 12% for beta chains.

This sequence was found in a male donor with early-stage non-small cell lung cancer. This chain joins TRBV2 to TRBJ1-1; tentative D gene TRBD1, with 5 bases matching. The material was lung tumor tissue, obtained at surgery. The nucleotide sequence is given as TGTGCCAGCAGTGGATCCCGGGGGGCTGAAGCTTTCTTT. The translation is CASSGSRGAEAFF. Reference TRBV2 and TRBJ1-1 genes cover what lies past the CDR3, so the full variable domain is EPEVTQTPSHQVTQMGQEVILRCVPISNHLYFYWYRQILGQKVEFLVSFYNNEISEKSEIFDDQFSVERPDGSNFTLKIRSTKLEDSAMYFCASSGSRGAEAFFGQGTRLTVV.